The clone carrying this T cell receptor (beta chain) was observed a few times. As originally analysed: Nucleated cell counts were estimated from reference gene primer amplification. Assay used: immunoSEQ multiplex PCR; TCRdb lists only in-frame clones, some missing. That table furnishes V, J and clone size, whereas the DNA furnished D and trimming. Of approximately 41,000 clones listed, about 85% are singletons. This entry is derived from a study of blood T cell repertoires in COVID-19. The overall study: The United States, Italy and Spain supplied acute and convalescent COVID-19 samples. The cDNA or gDNA used as material had been derived from T cells, B-cell-depleted T cells, or PBMCs.

V lost 3 bases and J 3 bases, leaving 21 bases between the germline ends. The CDR3 consists of 18 residues. The germline CDR1 and CDR2 sequences are LNHDA and SQIVND (reference sequence). The clonotype comes from a woman of 80 years or more with acute or convalescent COVID-19. The sample taken for sequencing was peripheral blood. The chain combines TRBV19 with TRBJ1-5, with D possibly TRBD1 on 6 matching bases. The CDR3 DNA reads TGTGCCAGTAGTATCCCCACAGGGTTGAAGTTCAACAATCAGCCCCAGCATTTT. Amino acids: CASSIPTGLKFNNQPQHF.